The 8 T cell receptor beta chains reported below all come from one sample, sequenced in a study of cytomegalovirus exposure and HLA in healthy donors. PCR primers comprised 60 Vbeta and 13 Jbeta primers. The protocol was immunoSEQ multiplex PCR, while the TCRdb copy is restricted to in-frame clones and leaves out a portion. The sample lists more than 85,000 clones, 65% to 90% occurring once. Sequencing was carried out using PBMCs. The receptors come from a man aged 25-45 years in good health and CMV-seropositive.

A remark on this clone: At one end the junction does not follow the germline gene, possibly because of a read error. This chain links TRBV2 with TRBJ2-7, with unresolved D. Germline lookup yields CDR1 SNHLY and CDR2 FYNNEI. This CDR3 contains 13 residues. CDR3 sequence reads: CASSQKIPYGQYF. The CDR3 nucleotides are TGTGCCAGCAGCCAAAAGATCCCCTACGGGCAGTACTTC.

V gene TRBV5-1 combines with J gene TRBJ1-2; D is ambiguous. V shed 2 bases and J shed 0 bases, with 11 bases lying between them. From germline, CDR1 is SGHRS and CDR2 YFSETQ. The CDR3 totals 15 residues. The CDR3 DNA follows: TGCGCCAGCAGCTTTTCCGGCGGCCCTAACTATGGCTACACCTTC. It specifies CASSFSGGPNYGYTF.

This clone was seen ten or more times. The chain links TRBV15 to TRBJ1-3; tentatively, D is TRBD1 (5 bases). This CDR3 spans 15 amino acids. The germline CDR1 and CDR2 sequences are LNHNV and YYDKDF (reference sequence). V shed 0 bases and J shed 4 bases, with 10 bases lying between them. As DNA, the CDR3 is TGTGCCACCAGCAGAGATAGCAGGGTCGGAAACACCATATATTTT. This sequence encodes CATSRDSRVGNTIYF. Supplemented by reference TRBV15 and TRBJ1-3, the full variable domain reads DAMVIQNPRYQVTQFGKPVTLSCSQTLNHNVMYWYQQKSSQAPKLLFHYYDKDFNNEADTPDNFQSRRPNTSFCFLDIRSPGLGDTAMYLCATSRDSRVGNTIYFGEGSWLTVV.

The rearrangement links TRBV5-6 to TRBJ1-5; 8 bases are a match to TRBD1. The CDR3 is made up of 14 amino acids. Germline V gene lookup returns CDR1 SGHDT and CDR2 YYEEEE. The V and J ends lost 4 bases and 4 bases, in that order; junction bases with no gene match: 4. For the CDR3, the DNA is TGTGCCAGCAGCCCGGGGACAGGTAATCAGCCCCAGCATTTT. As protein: CASSPGTGNQPQHF.

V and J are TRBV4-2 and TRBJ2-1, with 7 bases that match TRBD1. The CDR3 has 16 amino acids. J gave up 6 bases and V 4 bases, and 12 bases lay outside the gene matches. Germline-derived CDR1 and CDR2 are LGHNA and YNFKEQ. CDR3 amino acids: CASSLSDRDLGNEQFF. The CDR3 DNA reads TGTGCCAGCAGCCTTAGCGACAGGGATTTGGGCAATGAGCAGTTCTTC.

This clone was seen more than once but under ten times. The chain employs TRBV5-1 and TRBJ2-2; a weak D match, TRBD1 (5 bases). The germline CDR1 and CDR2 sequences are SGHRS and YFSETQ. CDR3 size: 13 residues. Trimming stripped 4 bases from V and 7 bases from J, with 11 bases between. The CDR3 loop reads CASSRTQGGELFF. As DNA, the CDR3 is TGCGCCAGCAGCCGTACCCAGGGCGGGGAGCTGTTTTTT.

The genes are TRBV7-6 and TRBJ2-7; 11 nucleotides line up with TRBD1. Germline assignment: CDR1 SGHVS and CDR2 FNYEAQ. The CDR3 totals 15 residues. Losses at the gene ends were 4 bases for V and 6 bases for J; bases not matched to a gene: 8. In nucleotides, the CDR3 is TGTGCCAGCAGCTCCGCCGGGACAGGGGGGTTCGAGCAGTACTTC. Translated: CASSSAGTGGFEQYF.

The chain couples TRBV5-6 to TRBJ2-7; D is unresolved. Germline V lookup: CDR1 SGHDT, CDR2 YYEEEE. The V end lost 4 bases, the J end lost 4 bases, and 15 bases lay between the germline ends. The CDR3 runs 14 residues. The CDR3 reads CASSTSPGDYEQYF. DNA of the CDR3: TGTGCCAGCAGCACGAGCCCTGGTGATTACGAGCAGTACTTC.